The following is a T cell receptor beta chain sequence with its context. Its antigen is undetermined. The data were taken from a study of T-cell memory formation after mild COVID-19. Overall study context: Across donors, TCR clusters were largely donor specific.

Study-level findings and limits: That cross-reactive memory joined was suggested by some responding clones appearing in pre-infection memory. Mainly CM and EM harbored the contracting CD4+ clones; mainly EMRA harbored the CD8+ ones. Clones that contracted from day 15 to 85 were balanced CD4/CD8, while later expanders leaned CD4+.

TCRdb ran MiXCR on the 5' RACE reads and lists one entry per CDR3 protein. This table holds fewer than 450,000 distinct CDR3 sequences, approximately 25% found once. Material for sequencing was PBMCs or a T cell subset sorted from them (not recorded which). The receptor was derived from an adult woman who had mild COVID-19 (a few samples of this study predate the infection). Cell type and time point are not known.

CDR3 nucleotides: TGTGCCAGCAGTTTAATACAGGGGAACACTGAAGCTTTCTTT. This sequence encodes CASSLIQGNTEAFF. This chain connects TRBV12-3 or TRBV12-4 to TRBJ1-1; weak D call: TRBD1 (6 bases). V was pared by 2 bases and J by 1 base, with 8 bases between. The CDR3 is 14 residues long.